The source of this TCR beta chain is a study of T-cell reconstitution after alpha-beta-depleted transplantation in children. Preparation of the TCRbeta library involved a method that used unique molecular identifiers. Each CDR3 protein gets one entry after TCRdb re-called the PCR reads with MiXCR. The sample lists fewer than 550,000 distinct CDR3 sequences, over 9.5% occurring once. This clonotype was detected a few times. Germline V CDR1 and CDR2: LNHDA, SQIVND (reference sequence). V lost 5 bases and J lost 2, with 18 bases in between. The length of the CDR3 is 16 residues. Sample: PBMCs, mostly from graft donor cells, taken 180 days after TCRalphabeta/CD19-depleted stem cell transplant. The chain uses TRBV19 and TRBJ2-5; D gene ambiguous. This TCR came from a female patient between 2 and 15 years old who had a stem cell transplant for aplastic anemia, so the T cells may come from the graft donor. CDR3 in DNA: TGTGCCAGTAGTGCCCCGCCTGGTGGATTGCAAGAGACCCAGTACTTC. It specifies CASSAPPGGLQETQYF.